These 21 T cell receptor beta chains share one sample of origin, sequenced in a study of shared T cell receptors in the human thymus. Data came from immunoSEQ multiplex PCR; TCRdb stores just in-frame clones and leaves some out. Among 640,000 or so clones listed, about 87% were seen once. Another study also made use of these data, one on human thymus T cells.

The sequenced sample consisted of thymocytes. These receptors all come from a boy in the first two years of life with a congenital heart defect.

V gene TRBV7-9 combines with J gene TRBJ1-2, with D unclear. With 9 bases removed from V and 1 base from J, the gap between germline ends came to 24 bases. Germline loops: CDR1 SEHNR, CDR2 FQNEAQ (reference sequence). The CDR3 contains 17 residues. The CDR3 region is CASRISQEKRGNYGYTF. The CDR3 nucleotides read TGTGCCAGTCGGATATCGCAGGAGAAACGGGGTAACTATGGCTACACCTTC.

The V and J genes are TRBV5-4 and TRBJ1-1; D is ambiguous. CDR1 and CDR2 (germline): SGHNT, YYREEE (reference sequence). Trimming cost V 5 bases and J 1 base, with 6 bases left between them. The CDR3 length is 12 residues. CDR3 bases: TGTGCCAGCAGGGCGGAGAACACTGAAGCTTTCTTT. Protein product: CASRAENTEAFF.

Only one count was recorded for this clone. The chain joins TRBV6-1 to TRBJ2-5; 9 nucleotides agree with TRBD2. Per the germline V gene, CDR1 is MNHNS and CDR2 is SASEGT. This CDR3 has 18 residues. With 4 bases clipped from V and 5 bases from J, the junction kept 17 bases outside the gene matches. This chain's CDR3 is CASSVTAWREGLGETQYF. In DNA form, the CDR3 reads TGTGCCAGCAGTGTCACCGCGTGGCGGGAGGGCCTAGGCGAGACCCAGTACTTC.

The chain is built from TRBV6-5 and TRBJ2-5; perhaps TRBD2 as D (6 bases). CDR1 is MNHEY, CDR2 SVGAGI, per germline. This CDR3 is 15 amino acids long. V lost 8 bases to trimming and J lost 4 bases, with 20 bases between them. CDR3 in DNA: TGTGCCAGCTCAAGGGCGGGACGGACCGCAGAGACCCAGTACTTC. Its translation is CASSRAGRTAETQYF.

This sequence joins TRBV28 and TRBJ1-5; D is possibly TRBD1 (5 bases). CDR3 length: 15 residues. Per germline, CDR1 MDHEN and CDR2 SYDVKM. Trimming removed 5 bases at V and 5 bases at J, with 16 bases between. The CDR3 sequence: CASSHRTNPYQPQHF. In DNA form, the CDR3 reads TGTGCCAGCAGTCACCGGACAAATCCCTATCAGCCCCAGCATTTT.

CDR3 in amino acids: CASSEALPGMVYGYTF. In DNA, the CDR3 is TGTGCCAGCAGTGAAGCGCTTCCCGGGATGGTCTATGGCTACACCTTC. The chain uses TRBV2 and TRBJ1-2; unclear D gene. The CDR3 is 16 amino acids. The V end was cut by 0 bases, the J end by 4 bases, with 15 bases between. The germline V gene encodes CDR1 SNHLY and CDR2 FYNNEI. Together with reference TRBV2 and TRBJ1-2, the CDR3 gives the full variable domain: EPEVTQTPSHQVTQMGQEVILRCVPISNHLYFYWYRQILGQKVEFLVSFYNNEISEKSEIFDDQFSVERPDGSNFTLKIRSTKLEDSAMYFCASSEALPGMVYGYTFGSGTRLTVV.

V and J are TRBV9 and TRBJ2-2, with 7 bases aligning to TRBD2. Per the germline V gene, CDR1 is SGDLS and CDR2 is YYNGEE. CDR3 size: 15 residues. The V gene end was trimmed by 1 base and the J gene end by 7 bases; junction bases not matched to a gene: 7. CDR3 sequence reads: CASSVSLSGGGELFF. The CDR3 DNA follows: TGTGCCAGCAGCGTATCTCTATCGGGGGGCGGGGAGCTGTTTTTT.

V is TRBV6-6 and J is TRBJ2-2; no clear D gene. The CDR3 is 14 amino acids. Germline CDR1 is MNHNY and CDR2 is SVGAGI (reference sequence). V was pared by 2 bases and J by 7 bases, with 11 bases between. The CDR3 bases are TGTGCCAGCAGTTACCCAGCGTTTGGCGGGGAGCTGTTTTTT. Translating it yields CASSYPAFGGELFF.

This clone has only a few counts. CDR3 nucleotides: TGTGCCAGCAGTTCGTCAGGGGGCGAGCAGTACTTC. This codes for CASSSSGGEQYF. The chain carries TRBV28 and TRBJ2-7, with TRBD1 identical over 7 bases. Germline V gives CDR1 MDHEN, CDR2 SYDVKM. Trimming took 4 bases from V and 6 from J; bases not matched to a gene: 3. The CDR3 is made up of 12 amino acids.

The chain links TRBV10-3 to TRBJ2-5; the match to TRBD2 covers 9 bases. The CDR3 is 17 amino acids. Germline V CDR1 and CDR2: ENHRY, SYGVKD. The V gene end was trimmed by 2 bases and the J gene end by 1 base; junction bases not matched to a gene: 8. Here the CDR3 reads CAISEPQRGATQETQYF. Here the CDR3 DNA reads TGTGCCATCAGTGAGCCCCAGCGGGGGGCGACCCAAGAGACCCAGTACTTC.

Only one count was recorded for this clone. This chain joins TRBV7-9 and TRBJ1-5; D gene unclear. The CDR3 length is 14 residues. Trimming stripped 1 base from V and 5 bases from J, with 9 bases between. Germline-derived CDR1 and CDR2 are SEHNR and FQNEAQ (reference sequence). DNA of the CDR3: TGTGCCAGCAGCTTAGTAACTTCTGATCAGCCCCAGCATTTT. The encoded protein is CASSLVTSDQPQHF.

This sequence joins TRBV11-2 and TRBJ2-5; D may be TRBD2 (5 bases). The germline V gene encodes CDR1 SGHAT and CDR2 FQNNGV. There are 19 residues in the CDR3. V shed 0 bases and J shed 1 base, with 21 bases lying between them. The CDR3, as DNA: TGTGCCAGCAGCTTAGATCCGGGGTGGGTCCCGTCGGGCCAAGAGACCCAGTACTTC. Amino acid sequence: CASSLDPGWVPSGQETQYF.

The V call is TRBV6-1, the J call TRBJ2-3; 8 bases line up with TRBD2. The CDR3 sequence is 18 residues long. With 0 bases clipped from V and 0 bases from J, the junction kept 8 bases outside the gene matches. CDR1 is MNHNS and CDR2 is SASEGT in the germline V gene. CDR3 bases: TGTGCCAGCAGTGAAGCGTGGGTAGCGGGATCTAGCACAGATACGCAGTATTTT. Translation: CASSEAWVAGSSTDTQYF.

The V call is TRBV11-2, the J call TRBJ1-1, with 7 bases fitting TRBD1. From germline, CDR1 is SGHAT and CDR2 FQNNGV. The trim removed 5 bases at V and 6 bases at J, leaving 12 bases unmatched. This CDR3 contains 15 residues. The CDR3 nucleotides are TGTGCCAGCAGCGCTCAAAGACAGGGATCGCCTGAAGCTTTCTTT. Residues: CASSAQRQGSPEAFF.

This rearrangement joins TRBV7-2 to TRBJ2-7; D perhaps matches TRBD2 (6 bases). This CDR3 has 15 amino acids. V was pared by 4 bases and J by 0 bases, with 13 bases between. Germline V gene lookup returns CDR1 SGHTA and CDR2 FQGNSA. The DNA for the CDR3 is TGTGCCAGCAGCTCTCGTGGGGGGAGCTCCTACGAGCAGTACTTC. Amino acids: CASSSRGGSSYEQYF.

The chain is built from TRBV28 and TRBJ1-6, with a possible D match to TRBD1 (6 bases). Trimming cost V 6 bases and J 6 bases, with 15 bases left between them. CDR3 length: 15 amino acids. The germline V gene encodes CDR1 MDHEN and CDR2 SYDVKM. The CDR3 sequence: CASSRDTQSNSPLHF. In DNA form, the CDR3 reads TGTGCCAGCAGCCGGGACACCCAATCTAATTCACCCCTCCACTTT.

The gene calls are TRBV4-2 and TRBJ1-5; 7 positions agree with TRBD1. V dropped 3 bases and J dropped 6; count of bases not matched to a gene: 17. CDR1 and CDR2 from the germline V gene are LGHNA and YNFKEQ. The CDR3 runs 18 residues. In DNA, the CDR3 is TGTGCCAGCAGCCAGGTGAACAGGGGAAGGAGGTCTATTCAGCCCCAGCATTTT. This codes for CASSQVNRGRRSIQPQHF.

This clone was found once. DNA of the CDR3: TGTGCCAGCAGTACTAGATACAGGGGCCGAAGCAATCAGCCCCAGCATTTT. Its translation is CASSTRYRGRSNQPQHF. This rearrangement joins TRBV28 to TRBJ1-5, with 7 bases fitting TRBD1. The CDR3 is 17 residues long. Trimming removed 5 bases from V and 1 base from J; junction bases left unmatched: 11. Looked up from germline, CDR1 is MDHEN and CDR2 is SYDVKM.

This chain links TRBV25-1 with TRBJ1-1, with D perhaps matching TRBD1 (5 bases). The CDR3 extends over 14 amino acids. Trimming cost V 6 bases and J 2 bases, with 13 bases left between them. Germline V gene lookup returns CDR1 MGHDK and CDR2 SYGVNS. CDR3 residues: CASSRTFPNTEAFF. CDR3 bases: TGTGCCAGCAGCAGGACATTTCCTAACACTGAAGCTTTCTTT. The full variable domain, its missing parts supplied by reference TRBV25-1 and TRBJ1-1, is EADIYQTPRYLVIGTGKKITLECSQTMGHDKMYWYQQDPGMELHLIHYSYGVNSTEKGDLSSESTVSRIRTEHFPLTLESARPSHTSQYLCASSRTFPNTEAFFGQGTRLTVV.

In this sample, this clone turned up a few times. The genes are TRBV19 and TRBJ2-2; D possibly corresponds to TRBD1 (6 bases). Germline values: CDR1 LNHDA, CDR2 SQIVND (reference sequence). The CDR3 covers 13 residues. The germline V and J ends were trimmed by 6 bases and 5 bases, with 10 bases remaining between them. This CDR3 is CASSQGSTGELFF. CDR3 DNA: TGTGCCAGTAGCCAGGGGTCGACCGGGGAGCTGTTTTTT.

This chain connects TRBV29-1 to TRBJ1-2; D gene unclear. The germline CDR1 and CDR2 sequences are SQVTM and ANQGSEA. Trimming took off 6 bases at V and 3 bases at J, with 26 bases between the two ends. The CDR3 extends over 17 amino acids. CDR3 amino acids: CSVETHRTGIIDYGYTF. CDR3 nucleotide sequence: TGCAGCGTAGAGACCCATAGGACGGGGATTATCGACTATGGCTACACCTTC.